This TCR beta chain came from a study of cytomegalovirus exposure and HLA in healthy donors. Overall study results and limits: Generally TCR sequences proved uncommon, though certain public TCRs appeared in numerous donors.

PCR used 60 Vbeta primers and 13 Jbeta primers. Profiled with immunoSEQ multiplex PCR; TCRdb holds only in-frame clones, not every one. There are approximately 150,000 clones in the sample; roughly three quarters occur only once, and about 4.5% lies in the top ten. On this clone: What it recognizes is unknown.

The CDR3 is made up of 14 amino acids. V was cut by 1 base and J by 1 base, with 7 bases left in between. Germline CDR1 LNHDA, CDR2 SQIVND (reference sequence). Sequencing was carried out using PBMCs. The clonotype was recovered from a man aged 60-69 years in good health and CMV-seronegative. The chain links TRBV19 to TRBJ1-2, with D unclear. The CDR3: CASSIGRINYGYTF. The CDR3 bases are TGTGCCAGTAGTATAGGCAGGATTAACTATGGCTACACCTTC.